Following are 15 T cell receptor beta chains from one sample sequenced in a study of T cells after yellow fever vaccination. TCRdb independently ran MiXCR on the 5' RACE reads; one entry per CDR3 protein. The sample shows under 550,000 distinct CDR3 sequences, 21% of them seen only once. This material consisted of PBMCs, taken roughly 20 days after the first yellow fever vaccination. Receptors were obtained from a man between 18 and 35 years old who received the YFV17D yellow fever vaccine.

A few counts support this clonotype. The chain recombines TRBV5-1 with TRBJ2-7, with D maybe TRBD2 (5 bases). This CDR3 is built from 13 residues. In germline, CDR1 is SGHRS, CDR2 YFSETQ. Trimming pared 8 bases from V and 3 bases from J, leaving 15 bases between. CDR3 in amino acids: CARKGNEGYEQYV. The CDR3, as DNA: TGCGCCAGAAAAGGCAACGAGGGCTACGAGCAGTACGTC.

This clonotype was picked up a small number of times. The rearrangement joins TRBV19 to TRBJ1-4, with 11 positions matching TRBD1. The trim removed 5 bases at V and 14 bases at J, leaving 16 bases unmatched. The germline V gene has CDR1 LNHDA and CDR2 SQIVND (reference sequence). The CDR3 is 16 residues long. In nucleotides, the CDR3 is TGTGCCAGTAGTCACCGGACAGGGGGCCTCCGGGGGAGGCTGTTTTTT. Translated, it gives CASSHRTGGLRGRLFF.

The chain recombines TRBV19 with TRBJ2-1; 7 positions agree with TRBD1. The V segment lost 0 bases and the J segment 7 bases; nucleotides outside the gene matches: 6. Germline CDR1 reads LNHDA; CDR2 reads SQIVND (reference sequence). The CDR3 loop spans 15 amino acids. The CDR3 coding sequence is TGTGCCAGTAGTATAGACGGGACAGTTTGGAATGAGCAGTTCTTC. Translation gives CASSIDGTVWNEQFF.

The rearrangement links TRBV6-5 to TRBJ1-3; 7 positions match TRBD1. The CDR3 extends over 14 amino acids. Germline V gene data show CDR1 as MNHEY and CDR2 as SVGAGI. The V gene end was trimmed by 2 bases and the J gene end by 4 bases; junction bases not matched to a gene: 2. This chain's CDR3 is CASSYRTGGNTIYF. For the CDR3, the DNA is TGTGCCAGCAGTTACCGGACAGGCGGAAACACCATATATTTT.

For the CDR3, the DNA is TGTGCCAGCAGTACAGGGCCATCCCAGCATTTT. The encoded protein is CASSTGPSQHF. This chain connects TRBV12-3 or TRBV12-4 to TRBJ1-5, with D possibly TRBD1 on 6 matching bases. Trimming removed 5 bases from V and 11 bases from J, with 10 bases in between. This CDR3 comprises 11 residues.

The sample holds one count of this clonotype. V gene TRBV15 combines with J gene TRBJ1-2, with TRBD1 identical over 8 bases. CDR1 and CDR2 (germline): LNHNV, YYDKDF (reference sequence). The trim removed 1 base at V and 6 bases at J, leaving 4 bases unmatched. This CDR3 comprises 14 residues. CDR3 DNA: TGTGCCACCAGCAGAGCAAGACAGGGGAATGGCTACACCTTC. Amino acids: CATSRARQGNGYTF.

The chain employs TRBV7-6 and TRBJ2-3; TRBD2 matches 7 bases. CDR3 length equals 15 residues. V shed 1 base and J 2 bases; nucleotides not matched to a gene: 3. The germline V gene has CDR1 SGHVS and CDR2 FNYEAQ. CDR3 nucleotide sequence: TGTGCCAGCAGCTTAGGGGGGGGTCACACAGATACGCAGTATTTT. It translates to CASSLGGGHTDTQYF.

The genes are TRBV3-1 and TRBJ2-1; TRBD1 matches at 9 bases. The junction had 11 bases not matched to a gene; V was cut back by 3 bases and J by 8 bases. This CDR3 region has 16 residues. CDR1 is LGHDT, CDR2 YNNKEL, per germline (reference sequence). In nucleotides, the CDR3 is TGTGCCAGCAGCCATGATAACAGGGGGCGTCGTTATGAGCAGTTCTTC. Translated, it gives CASSHDNRGRRYEQFF.

This clonotype was seen a handful of times. The chain combines TRBV9 with TRBJ2-2; D gene unclear. Germline assignment: CDR1 SGDLS and CDR2 YYNGEE. The CDR3 is 14 residues long. Trimming pared 3 bases from V and 1 base from J, leaving 7 bases between. In nucleotides, the CDR3 is TGTGCCAGCAGCGACCGACAGAACACCGGGGAGCTGTTTTTT. Its translation is CASSDRQNTGELFF.

This clonotype has a handful of counts. The chain has TRBV3-1 and TRBJ1-6; D unresolved. The CDR3 totals 14 residues. V lost 5 bases to trimming and J lost 2 bases, with 7 bases between them. Germline assignment: CDR1 LGHDT and CDR2 YNNKEL (reference sequence). The CDR3 DNA is TGTGCCAGCAGCGAAGGGCCCTATAATTCACCCCTCCACTTT. Translated: CASSEGPYNSPLHF.

This clonotype was observed a few times. V and J are TRBV5-4 and TRBJ1-1; D call uncertain. The CDR3 loop spans 12 amino acids. Deletions cut 5 bases from V and 4 bases from J, with 9 bases between. Per germline, CDR1 SGHNT and CDR2 YYREEE (reference sequence). CDR3 in amino acids: CASRVGSTEAFF. The CDR3 bases are TGTGCCAGCAGGGTGGGATCCACTGAAGCTTTCTTT.

This clonotype was picked up many times. DNA of the CDR3: TGTGCCAGCAGTGACTCGGCTAGCGGGAGCACAGATACGCAGTATTTT. It specifies CASSDSASGSTDTQYF. This chain uses TRBV6-4 with TRBJ2-3, with TRBD2 matching 8 bases. Germline V gene lookup returns CDR1 MRHNA and CDR2 SNTAGT. V shed 0 bases, J shed 0 bases, and the junction held 2 bases outside the gene matches. The CDR3 has 16 residues.

This clonotype was counted many times. The chain has TRBV12-3 or TRBV12-4 and TRBJ1-2; D possibly corresponds to TRBD1 (6 bases). The CDR3 consists of 15 residues. Trimming pared 5 bases from V and 7 bases from J, leaving 20 bases between. In nucleotides, the CDR3 is TGTGCCAGCAGTCTTTCTGTAGGGGGGATTTCTGGCTACACCTTC. Its translation is CASSLSVGGISGYTF.

This chain links TRBV28 with TRBJ2-3; either TRBD1 or TRBD2 may fit D (5 bases each). The CDR3 covers 14 residues. V lost 8 bases and J 2 bases, leaving 14 bases between the germline ends. CDR1 is MDHEN and CDR2 is SYDVKM in the germline V gene. The DNA for the CDR3 is TGTGCCAGCTTTGGGACCCAGCCCACAGATACGCAGTATTTT. Protein: CASFGTQPTDTQYF.

This clonotype was recorded a few times. The chain links TRBV24-1 to TRBJ2-1; 7 bases are a match to TRBD1. The CDR3 runs 14 residues. The ends lost 4 bases at V and 3 bases at J; junction bases unmatched: 2. CDR1 is KGHDR, CDR2 SFDVKD, per germline. The CDR3 region has the DNA TGTGCCACCAGTGAGTCAGGGGGCTACAATGAGCAGTTCTTC. It specifies CATSESGGYNEQFF.